A selection of T cell receptor beta chains follows, all from one sample in a study of T cell responses to AZD1222 COVID-19 vaccine. The assay was immunoSEQ multiplex PCR, and TCRdb's table has in-frame clones only and misses some. The sample has 110,000 to 150,000 clones; roughly 93% are singletons. The source was peripheral blood, collected after recovery from COVID-19. All receptors come from an adult who had recovered from COVID-19. Each CDR3 is given with its conserved first and last residue. Fields, in order: CDR3 length, V gene, D gene, CDR3 protein. D genes are given only for firm matches.

15	TRBV9	NA	CASSWGMGVGTEAFF
14	TRBV27	NA	CASSLLGGTDTQYF
13	TRBV28	TRBD1	CASSDRGWSPLHF
16	TRBV5-1	TRBD2	CASSAGTSGQQETQYF
15	TRBV19	TRBD1	CASSDRTGRNEKLFF
14	TRBV28	NA	CASSGIGDLYEQYF
17	TRBV4-1	TRBD1	CASSQDNTGQGTGELFF
16	TRBV7-6	NA	CASSLTRRTFQETQYF
13	TRBV28	NA	CASSLQQVNEQFF
16	TRBV24-1	NA	CATSDPGKGKQETQYF
14	TRBV27	TRBD2	CASKILAGRSPEYF
15	TRBV13	TRBD2	CASSSTRGGTYEQYF
14	TRBV7-8	NA	CASSLSDGFFEAFF
14	TRBV6-5	NA	CATQGISGANVLTF
15	TRBV28	NA	CASLSRGLSGNTIYF
12	TRBV19	NA	CASSIGGIEAFF
14	TRBV20-1	TRBD2	CSASEREGLYEQYF
13	TRBV7-2	NA	CASSPTGTYEQYF
13	TRBV28	NA	CASSLGYSYEQYF
17	TRBV19	NA	CASSRQVTNPLYNEQFF
11	TRBV20-1	NA	CSVQPSTEAFF
14	TRBV14	NA	CASSRRGHTGELFF
15	TRBV4-2	TRBD1	CASSPTDRDNYGYTF
15	TRBV28	NA	CASSQGTGPLHEQYF
13	TRBV4-1	NA	CASPLTIQETQYF